The 21 T cell receptor beta chains below come from one sample, sequenced in a study of blood T cell repertoires in COVID-19 (dated by TCRdb to 2020 to 2021). The library came from the immunoSEQ multiplex PCR assay. The clones in this table, taken by TCRdb from immuneACCESS, are in-frame only. Not every clone is retained; where verified, under half of the shortfall comes from an unresolved V gene, and the cause of the rest is unknown. The sample profile shows approximately 400,000 clones; about four fifths of them were found once. The top ten constitute around 5% of the sample. Sequencing used PBMCs or T cells enriched from blood (not recorded which). The receptor set was obtained from a woman aged 45-65 years who had recovered from COVID-19.

The chain uses TRBV19 and TRBJ1-4; D ambiguous. Trimming took 3 bases from V and 6 from J, leaving 11 bases between them. Germline CDR1 is LNHDA and CDR2 is SQIVND (reference sequence). The CDR3 is 14 residues long. In nucleotides, the CDR3 is TGTGCCAGTAGTATGGCACAGATTGATGAAAAACTGTTTTTT. Translating gives CASSMAQIDEKLFF. The full variable domain, rest sourced from reference TRBV19 and TRBJ1-4, is DGGITQSPKYLFRKEGQNVTLSCEQNLNHDAMYWYRQDPGQGLRLIYYSQIVNDFQKGDIAEGYSVSREKKESFPLTVTSAQKNPTAFYLCASSMAQIDEKLFFGSGTQLSVL.

This clone showed up just once. The rearrangement uses TRBV12-3 or TRBV12-4 and TRBJ2-5; 10 bases match TRBD2. With V trimmed by 8 bases and J by 7 bases, 7 bases remained unmatched. This CDR3 is built from 13 residues. The CDR3 protein is CASRAGGPGTQYF. DNA of the CDR3: TGTGCCAGCCGAGCGGGGGGGCCAGGGACCCAGTACTTC.

The V gene is TRBV7-9, the J gene TRBJ1-2; D remains unclear. This CDR3 comprises 17 residues. Looked up from germline, CDR1 is SEHNR and CDR2 is FQNEAQ (reference sequence). The V gene lost 0 bases and the J gene lost 3 bases, with 17 bases spanning the gap. Here the CDR3 DNA reads TGTGCCAGCAGCTTAGCGCAGGCGGGAAGATTGGACTATGGCTACACCTTC. As protein: CASSLAQAGRLDYGYTF.

V is TRBV30 and J is TRBJ1-6, with D perhaps matching TRBD1 (6 bases). This CDR3 is 12 amino acids long. V was shortened by 7 bases and J by 5 bases, with 9 bases between the two germline ends. Germline values: CDR1 GTSNPN, CDR2 SVGIG (reference sequence). CDR3 in amino acids: CALGADNSPLHF. DNA of the CDR3: TGTGCCTTGGGGGCAGATAATTCACCCCTCCACTTT.

This rearrangement joins TRBV5-1 to TRBJ2-1, with D uncertain. V was cut by 2 bases and J by 7 bases, with 7 bases left in between. The CDR3 contains 12 residues. Looked up from germline, CDR1 is SGHRS and CDR2 is YFSETQ. The DNA of the CDR3 is TGCGCCAGCAGCTTCCCGCGGAATGAGCAGTTCTTC. It yields the protein CASSFPRNEQFF.

This clone was observed once. The chain recombines TRBV5-5 with TRBJ2-7; 7 bases are a match to TRBD1. The CDR3 runs 14 residues. Germline-derived CDR1 and CDR2 are SGHKS and YYEKEE (reference sequence). The V gene end was trimmed by 0 bases and the J gene end by 4 bases; junction bases not matched to a gene: 4. The CDR3 bases are TGTGCCAGCAGCTTGGAGGGGGCTGGGTACGAGCAGTACTTC. It is translated as CASSLEGAGYEQYF.

The chain links TRBV19 to TRBJ2-6, with D hard to call. The germline V gene has CDR1 LNHDA and CDR2 SQIVND (reference sequence). V gave up 6 bases and J gave up 0 bases, with 9 bases separating them. CDR3 length: 15 amino acids. The DNA for the CDR3 is TGTGCCAGTAGGGCGGTTTTCTCTGGGGCCAACGTCCTGACTTTC. Translated, it gives CASRAVFSGANVLTF.

The chain has TRBV7-7 and TRBJ2-2; D possibly corresponds to TRBD1 (5 bases). Germline V gene sequence: CDR1 SSHAT, CDR2 FNYEAQ (reference sequence). The CDR3 is 15 amino acids. The germline V and J ends were trimmed by 1 base and 0 bases, with 6 bases remaining between them. CDR3 bases: TGTGCCAGCAGCTTAGGGACACCGAACACCGGGGAGCTGTTTTTT. Its protein product is CASSLGTPNTGELFF.

In this sample, this clone turned up once. V gene TRBV9 combines with J gene TRBJ1-2, with 10 bases lining up with TRBD1. This CDR3 has 16 residues. With 3 bases clipped from V and 7 bases from J, the junction kept 12 bases outside the gene matches. In germline, CDR1 is SGDLS, CDR2 YYNGEE. CDR3 DNA: TGTGCCAGCAGCGAGTCCAAGGGGACAGGGGCCCGTGGCTACACCTTC. Encoded protein: CASSESKGTGARGYTF.

The rearrangement links TRBV27 to TRBJ1-5; 9 nucleotides match TRBD1. Germline CDR1 reads MNHEY; CDR2 reads SMNVEV (reference sequence). The CDR3 has 16 amino acids. V shed 5 bases and J 1 base; nucleotides not matched to a gene: 6. The CDR3 DNA is TGTGCCAGCAGTGTGGGACAGGGAACCAGCAATCAGCCCCAGCATTTT. This sequence encodes CASSVGQGTSNQPQHF.

The sample holds a few counts of this clone. The chain joins TRBV25-1 to TRBJ1-4; TRBD1 might be the D (5 bases). CDR3 length: 16 amino acids. CDR1 and CDR2 from the germline V gene are MGHDK and SYGVNS. Trimming took 1 base from V and 7 from J, leaving 16 bases between them. The chain's CDR3 is CASSESPGRATEKLFF. In DNA, the CDR3 is TGTGCCAGCAGTGAATCCCCAGGCAGGGCAACTGAAAAACTGTTTTTT.

The rearrangement joins TRBV5-1 to TRBJ2-1; TRBD2 might be the D (6 bases). V was trimmed by 3 bases and J by 5 bases, leaving 15 bases between them. The germline V gene has CDR1 SGHRS and CDR2 YFSETQ. The CDR3 is made up of 15 amino acids. CDR3 sequence reads: CASSWRVLIDNEQFF. Written as DNA, the CDR3 is TGCGCCAGCAGCTGGAGGGTATTAATAGACAATGAGCAGTTCTTC.

The chain employs TRBV9 and TRBJ2-4; 9 bases map to TRBD2. The CDR3 length is 15 residues. V was pared by 4 bases and J by 8 bases, with 10 bases of the junction left unmatched. Germline assignment: CDR1 SGDLS and CDR2 YYNGEE. The CDR3 region is CASSPPLAGADIQYF. The DNA for the CDR3 is TGTGCCAGCAGCCCCCCCTTAGCGGGAGCAGACATTCAGTACTTC. Full variable domain (remainder filled in from reference TRBV9 and TRBJ2-4): DSGVTQTPKHLITATGQRVTLRCSPRSGDLSVYWYQQSLDQGLQFLIQYYNGEERAKGNILERFSAQQFPDLHSELNLSSLELGDSALYFCASSPPLAGADIQYFGAGTRLSVL.

This chain joins TRBV7-2 and TRBJ1-3; tentatively, D is TRBD1 (6 bases). Between the trimmed V and J ends, which lost 5 bases and 0 bases, there was a span of 14 bases. The germline V gene encodes CDR1 SGHTA and CDR2 FQGNSA. This CDR3 contains 16 residues. Written as DNA, the CDR3 is TGTGCCAGCAGCCTCGCCGGGACAAGCTCTGGAAACACCATATATTTT. Translation: CASSLAGTSSGNTIYF.

The chain uses TRBV5-6 and TRBJ1-1; D not certain. The CDR3 extends over 15 amino acids. Trimming took off 0 bases at V and 1 base at J, with 10 bases between the two ends. Germline V gene lookup returns CDR1 SGHDT and CDR2 YYEEEE. The CDR3 spells CASSLGPGTNTEAFF. The CDR3 region has the DNA TGTGCCAGCAGCTTGGGGCCGGGTACGAACACTGAAGCTTTCTTT. The variable domain in full, with the rest retrieved from reference TRBV5-6 and TRBJ1-1, is DAGVTQSPTHLIKTRGQQVTLRCSPKSGHDTVSWYQQALGQGPQFIFQYYEEEERQRGNFPDRFSGHQFPNYSSELNVNALLLGDSALYLCASSLGPGTNTEAFFGQGTRLTVV.

This clone has a count of ten or more. The chain carries TRBV7-3 and TRBJ1-2; possible D gene TRBD1, 6 bases. The CDR3 is made up of 16 amino acids. Per germline, CDR1 SGHTA and CDR2 FQGTGA. V lost 5 bases and J lost 6, with 22 bases in between. CDR3 bases: TGTGCCAGCAGCCCCGACACATTCGGGGCAGGGGATGGCTACACCTTC. Protein: CASSPDTFGAGDGYTF.

Comment on this clone: Different DNA sequences within this sample yield the same CDR3. This chain uses TRBV5-1 with TRBJ1-5; 8 bases match TRBD1. The CDR3 loop spans 15 amino acids. V was pared by 0 bases and J by 4 bases, with 3 bases of the junction left unmatched. Germline V gene sequence: CDR1 SGHRS, CDR2 YFSETQ. The CDR3 sequence is CASSLGQGSNQPQHF. The CDR3 nucleotides read TGCGCCAGCAGCTTGGGACAGGGGAGTAATCAGCCCCAGCATTTT.

The CDR3 nucleotides read TGCGCCAGCAGCTCGGGACAGGGGGTCTATGGCTACACCTTC. This sequence encodes CASSSGQGVYGYTF. The rearrangement joins TRBV5-1 to TRBJ1-2; 11 nucleotides match TRBD1. The CDR3 sequence is 14 residues long. The J segment lost 4 bases and the V segment lost 3 bases, leaving 2 bases of the junction unmatched. The V gene's germline CDR1 is SGHRS and CDR2 YFSETQ.

The rearrangement joins TRBV5-1 to TRBJ2-1; 10 bases are shared with TRBD1. V lost 3 bases, J lost 4 bases, and 1 base stayed unmatched. Germline V gene lookup returns CDR1 SGHRS and CDR2 YFSETQ. This CDR3 is built from 14 residues. The CDR3: CASSSGQGYNEQFF. Here the CDR3 DNA reads TGCGCCAGCAGCTCGGGACAGGGGTACAATGAGCAGTTCTTC.

The chain links TRBV27 to TRBJ2-7; 8 positions match TRBD1. Germline CDR1 and CDR2: MNHEY and SMNVEV (reference sequence). The CDR3 totals 17 residues. V gave up 2 bases and J gave up 2 bases; unmatched junction bases: 11. In nucleotides, the CDR3 is TGTGCCAGCAGTTTAGTTTGGGGACAGGTGATCCCCTACGAGCAGTACTTC. It specifies CASSLVWGQVIPYEQYF.

The V gene is TRBV25-1, the J gene TRBJ1-2; D unresolved. Trimming left V 1 base short and J 6 bases short, with 15 bases between. The CDR3 loop spans 15 amino acids. Germline CDR1 and CDR2: MGHDK and SYGVNS. The CDR3 loop reads CASSESPTQADGYTF. CDR3 bases: TGTGCCAGCAGTGAATCCCCCACGCAGGCCGATGGCTACACCTTC.